Reported below is one TCR beta chain. Its antigen remains unidentified. The sample comes from a study of cytomegalovirus exposure and HLA in healthy donors. Study results and limitations: Immune exposure was documented only through CMV serostatus.

Healthy bone marrow donors made up the cohort. The CDR3 covers 15 residues. V lost 0 bases and J lost 6, with 16 bases in between. The V gene's germline CDR1 is SGHRS and CDR2 YFSETQ. This PCR relied on a set of 60 Vbeta primers and 13 Jbeta primers. The data were produced by immunoSEQ multiplex PCR, yet TCRdb's version contains in-frame clones alone and is incomplete. The sample totals 150,000 or so clones; its top ten clones hold over 1.5%. The chain has TRBV5-1 and TRBJ2-7, with D perhaps matching TRBD1 (6 bases). Source material: PBMCs. This TCR derives from a woman between 40 and 50 years old in good health and CMV-seropositive. The CDR3 nucleotides read TGCGCCAGCAGCTTGGTAGGGTCAGGGACACGCGAGCAGTACTTC. Its translation: CASSLVGSGTREQYF.